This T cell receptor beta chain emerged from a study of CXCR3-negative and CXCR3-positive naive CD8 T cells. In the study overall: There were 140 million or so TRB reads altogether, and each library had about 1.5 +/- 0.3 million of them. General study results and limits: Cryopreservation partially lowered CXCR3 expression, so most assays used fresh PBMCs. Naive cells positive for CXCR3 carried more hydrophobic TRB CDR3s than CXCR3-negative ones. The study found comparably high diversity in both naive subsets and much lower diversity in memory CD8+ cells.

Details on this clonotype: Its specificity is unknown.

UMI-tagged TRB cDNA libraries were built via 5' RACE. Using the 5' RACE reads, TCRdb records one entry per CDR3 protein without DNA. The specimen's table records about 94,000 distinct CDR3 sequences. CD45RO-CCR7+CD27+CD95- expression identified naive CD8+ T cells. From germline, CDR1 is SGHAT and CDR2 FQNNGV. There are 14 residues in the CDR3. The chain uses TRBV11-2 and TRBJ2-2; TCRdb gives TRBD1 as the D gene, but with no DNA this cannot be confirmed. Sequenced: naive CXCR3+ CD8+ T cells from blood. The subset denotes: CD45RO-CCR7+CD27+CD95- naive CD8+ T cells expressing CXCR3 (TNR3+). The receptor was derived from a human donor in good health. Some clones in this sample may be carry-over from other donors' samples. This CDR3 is CASSSRDDTGELFF.